Below are 31 T cell receptor beta chains sequenced from a single sample in a study of T cells in Graves' hyperthyroidism and ophthalmopathy. TCR beta CDR3 sequences were amplified from RNA transcripts. When the TCR CDR3 underwent first-round RT-PCR, the HTBI primer set was used. TCRdb analysed the multiplex PCR reads with MiXCR anew, one entry per CDR3 protein. The data contain around 350,000 distinct CDR3 sequences, under 20% of them singletons. Sequencing used blood. These receptors all stem from a young woman with Graves' hyperthyroidism.

Many counts were recorded for this clonotype. The chain carries TRBV18 and TRBJ2-7; TRBD1 matches at 8 bases. CDR1 and CDR2 from the germline V gene are KGHSH and LQKENI. This CDR3 contains 14 residues. The ends lost 3 bases at V and 2 bases at J; junction bases unmatched: 3. CDR3 protein: CASSPGTGTYEQYF. The CDR3 bases are TGTGCCAGCTCACCGGGGACAGGTACCTACGAGCAGTACTTC.

This clonotype was observed many times. The V call is TRBV28, the J call TRBJ1-2; D gene ambiguous. Germline V lookup: CDR1 MDHEN, CDR2 SYDVKM. The V gene lost 3 bases and the J gene lost 8 bases, with 25 bases spanning the gap. This CDR3 is built from 17 residues. The CDR3 sequence is CASSFRPVWASLGGYTF. CDR3 sequence (DNA): TGTGCCAGCAGTTTCCGCCCTGTCTGGGCCAGCCTCGGGGGCTACACCTTC.

This clonotype appeared many times. CDR3 region: CASSYQALTGELFF. Here the CDR3 DNA reads TGTGCCAGCAGCTACCAGGCCCTTACCGGGGAGCTGTTTTTT. J is TRBJ2-2 and V is TRBV7-8; the D is unclear. V was trimmed by 4 bases and J by 5 bases, leaving 11 bases between them. In germline, CDR1 is SGHVS, CDR2 FQNEAQ. The CDR3 is made up of 14 amino acids.

This clonotype was counted at least ten times. The chain has TRBV6-1 and TRBJ1-3; tentatively, D is TRBD1 (6 bases). V gave up 11 bases and J gave up 0 bases, with 20 bases separating them. This CDR3 is built from 16 residues. Germline V CDR1 and CDR2: MNHNS, SASEGT. Here the CDR3 reads CAGTPGRGGSGNTIYF. The CDR3, as DNA: TGTGCCGGCACACCGGGCAGGGGTGGCTCTGGAAACACCATATATTTT.

This clonotype was seen more than once but under ten times. In DNA, the CDR3 is TGTGCCAGCTCACCGCCCAGGGGCTACTCTGGAAACACCATATATTTT. Translating it yields CASSPPRGYSGNTIYF. This chain links TRBV18 with TRBJ1-3; D might be TRBD1 (6 bases). From germline, CDR1 is KGHSH and CDR2 LQKENI. The CDR3 length is 16 residues. Trimming stripped 3 bases from V and 0 bases from J, with 12 bases between.

The chain is built from TRBV19 and TRBJ1-1, with TRBD1 matching over 9 bases. This CDR3 has 15 residues. Germline V CDR1 and CDR2: LNHDA, SQIVND (reference sequence). The V gene end was trimmed by 5 bases and the J gene end by 10 bases; junction bases not matched to a gene: 14. CDR3 bases: TGTGCCAGTAGTGTAATCGTGGGACAGGGCGATGTAGCTTTCTTT. Translation: CASSVIVGQGDVAFF.

The gene calls are TRBV18 and TRBJ2-5; TRBD1 is a possible D gene (5 bases). The CDR3 length is 16 residues. Trimming took off 0 bases at V and 5 bases at J, with 16 bases between the two ends. CDR1 is KGHSH and CDR2 is LQKENI in the germline V gene. The CDR3 reads CASSPPIHRPRETQYF. The CDR3 bases are TGTGCCAGCTCACCACCTATTCACAGGCCCCGGGAGACCCAGTACTTC.

This clonotype has more than one count but fewer than ten. The rearrangement joins TRBV9 to TRBJ1-2; D perhaps matches TRBD1 (6 bases). This CDR3 is built from 13 residues. Germline V gives CDR1 SGDLS, CDR2 YYNGEE. Trimming stripped 4 bases from V and 8 bases from J, with 15 bases between. CDR3 nucleotide sequence: TGTGCCAGCAGCACCCGGGTTCAGGGGGGCTACACCTTC. It encodes CASSTRVQGGYTF.

The rearrangement joins TRBV20-1 to TRBJ2-7, with 8 nucleotides matching TRBD1. J lost 5 bases, V lost 1 base, and 10 bases had no gene match. Germline V lookup: CDR1 DFQATT, CDR2 SNEGSKA (reference sequence). CDR3 length equals 15 residues. In DNA form, the CDR3 reads TGCAGTGCTAGAGTTTTCACGGACAGGGCGAACGAGCAGTACTTC. It is translated as CSARVFTDRANEQYF.

This clonotype was observed many times. The J gene is TRBJ1-6, the V gene TRBV11-2; tentatively, D is TRBD1 (5 bases). With 5 bases removed from V and 7 bases from J, the gap between germline ends came to 18 bases. Germline CDR1 SGHAT, CDR2 FQNNGV. This CDR3 has 16 residues. The CDR3 sequence is CASSPRGVRRNSPLHF. Here the CDR3 DNA reads TGTGCCAGCAGCCCTCGGGGGGTCCGGCGGAATTCACCCCTCCACTTT.

This clonotype was observed at least ten times. The V gene is TRBV12-3 or TRBV12-4, the J gene TRBJ1-1, with D unresolved. The CDR3 extends over 13 amino acids. Deletions cut 5 bases from V and 1 base from J, with 8 bases between. CDR3 in DNA: TGTGCCAGCAGTCCTACATCGAACACTGAAGCTTTCTTT. This encodes CASSPTSNTEAFF.

This clonotype was seen repeatedly, ten times or more. The J gene is TRBJ2-3, the V gene TRBV15; 10 nucleotides line up with TRBD1. There are 15 residues in the CDR3. Germline loops: CDR1 LNHNV, CDR2 YYDKDF (reference sequence). The V segment lost 5 bases and the J segment 4 bases; nucleotides outside the gene matches: 6. The CDR3 sequence is CATSSGTGVPDTQYF. The CDR3 coding sequence is TGTGCCACCAGCTCCGGGACAGGGGTCCCAGATACGCAGTATTTT.

The table lists this clonotype with many counts. This chain connects TRBV11-2 to TRBJ2-7, with a possible D match to TRBD1 (5 bases). V shed 0 bases and J shed 6 bases, with 9 bases lying between them. Germline assignment: CDR1 SGHAT and CDR2 FQNNGV. The CDR3 runs to 13 residues. CDR3: CASSLDRAGEQYF. The CDR3 DNA reads TGTGCCAGCAGCTTAGACAGGGCAGGCGAGCAGTACTTC.

This clonotype occurred a few times. The gene calls are TRBV11-2 and TRBJ1-3; D unresolved. V lost 5 bases, J lost 0 bases, and 11 bases lay in between. CDR1 and CDR2 from the germline V gene are SGHAT and FQNNGV. CDR3 length equals 15 residues. The CDR3, as DNA: TGTGCCAGCAGCCGTAAGGGAAGCTCTGGAAACACCATATATTTT. Translating gives CASSRKGSSGNTIYF.

Ten or more counts support this clonotype. CDR3 region: CASSRQEGTEAFF. The CDR3 nucleotides are TGCGCCAGCAGCCGACAGGAGGGGACTGAAGCTTTCTTT. The chain recombines TRBV5-1 with TRBJ1-1; possibly TRBD1 for D (6 bases). Between the trimmed V and J ends, which lost 4 bases and 5 bases, there was a span of 12 bases. Germline V gene data show CDR1 as SGHRS and CDR2 as YFSETQ. This CDR3 is built from 13 residues.

This clonotype was recorded many times. The J gene is TRBJ1-5, the V gene TRBV20-1; the D gene is possibly TRBD1 (5 bases). The germline CDR1 and CDR2 sequences are DFQATT and SNEGSKA (reference sequence). The CDR3 covers 15 residues. With 3 bases removed from V and 6 bases from J, the gap between germline ends came to 18 bases. This CDR3 is CSARGRNLPFQPQHF. CDR3 in DNA: TGCAGTGCTAGGGGGCGGAACCTGCCTTTTCAGCCCCAGCATTTT.

This clonotype showed up just once. The V call is TRBV6-1, the J call TRBJ1-1; weak D call: TRBD1 (5 bases). CDR3 length: 15 residues. CDR1 is MNHNS and CDR2 is SASEGT in the germline V gene. Deletions cut 7 bases from V and 2 bases from J, with 17 bases between. The CDR3 loop is CASTQTLGGNTEAFF. The DNA for the CDR3 is TGTGCCAGCACTCAGACCTTGGGGGGAAACACTGAAGCTTTCTTT.

This clonotype was counted ten times or more. The chain has TRBV6-1 and TRBJ1-1; TRBD1 is a possible D gene (6 bases). Trimming took 4 bases from V and 0 from J, leaving 15 bases between them. This CDR3 has 16 amino acids. Germline V gives CDR1 MNHNS, CDR2 SASEGT. The DNA of the CDR3 is TGTGCCAGCAGTGGCGGTTCGGGACACTTGAACACTGAAGCTTTCTTT. Its protein is CASSGGSGHLNTEAFF.

Ten or more counts support this clonotype. The chain couples TRBV3-1 to TRBJ2-7; D uncertain. There are 12 residues in the CDR3. Trimming took 5 bases from V and 2 from J, leaving 7 bases between them. Germline V gives CDR1 LGHDT, CDR2 YNNKEL (reference sequence). CDR3 sequence reads: CASSSQTYEQYF. The CDR3 DNA reads as TGTGCCAGCAGCTCCCAGACCTACGAGCAGTACTTC.

This clonotype was recorded many times. The rearrangement links TRBV9 to TRBJ2-2; the D is unclear. In germline, CDR1 is SGDLS, CDR2 YYNGEE. The V and J ends lost 3 bases and 7 bases respectively, with 13 bases between them. There are 14 residues in the CDR3. CDR3 sequence reads: CASSATYSGGELFF. For the CDR3, the DNA is TGTGCCAGCAGCGCCACCTACTCGGGCGGGGAGCTGTTTTTT. Together with reference TRBV9 and TRBJ2-2, the CDR3 gives the full variable domain: DSGVTQTPKHLITATGQRVTLRCSPRSGDLSVYWYQQSLDQGLQFLIQYYNGEERAKGNILERFSAQQFPDLHSELNLSSLELGDSALYFCASSATYSGGELFFGEGSRLTVL.

Ten or more counts support this clonotype. V is TRBV9 and J is TRBJ2-7, with D perhaps TRBD1 (6 bases). Trimming removed 1 base at V and 2 bases at J, with 10 bases between. The CDR3 consists of 14 residues. Germline V gene data show CDR1 as SGDLS and CDR2 as YYNGEE. The CDR3 coding sequence is TGTGCCAGCAGCGTATCGGACAGCACCTACGAGCAGTACTTC. Its translation is CASSVSDSTYEQYF.

With respect to this clonotype: A much larger clonotype is one base distant, so this may be a read error. V gene TRBV5-1 combines with J gene TRBJ1-1, with D maybe TRBD1 (5 bases). The CDR3 has 14 residues. Germline V gene data show CDR1 as SGHRS and CDR2 as YFSETQ. CDR3 amino acids: CAISWDGANTEAFF. The CDR3 nucleotides are TGCGCCATCAGCTGGGACGGAGCGAACACTGAAGCTTTCTTT.

There are many counts of this clonotype. At one of its ends the junction is not consistent with the germline gene, which may arise from a read error. The chain combines TRBV6-1 with TRBJ2-2; D possibly corresponds to TRBD1 (7 bases). The germline V gene encodes CDR1 MNHNS and CDR2 SASEGT. The CDR3 is made up of 13 amino acids. CDR3 sequence reads: CAEGTENTGELFF. Written as DNA, the CDR3 is TGCGCGGAGGGGACAGAGAACACCGGGGAGCTGTTTTTT.

In its sample, this clonotype was seen many times. J is TRBJ1-2 and V is TRBV29-1; D remains unclear. The CDR3 extends over 9 amino acids. Trimming cost V 8 bases and J 8 bases, with 9 bases left between them. The germline CDR1 and CDR2 sequences are SQVTM and ANQGSEA. CDR3 nucleotide sequence: TGCAGCTCCCTCGAGGGCTACACCTTC. It yields the protein CSSLEGYTF.

The V and J genes are TRBV10-3 and TRBJ2-5; 9 bases agree with TRBD1. The CDR3 has 14 residues. Germline V gives CDR1 ENHRY, CDR2 SYGVKD. With 7 bases clipped from V and 0 bases from J, the junction kept 3 bases outside the gene matches. Here the CDR3 DNA reads TGTGCCATCAACCGGGACAGGGACCAAGAGACCCAGTACTTC. This translates into CAINRDRDQETQYF.

This clonotype came up many times. The chain employs TRBV2 and TRBJ1-2; 7 bases are a match to TRBD1. The CDR3 has 15 amino acids. Germline V gene sequence: CDR1 SNHLY, CDR2 FYNNEI. V was clipped by 6 bases and J by 7 bases; unmatched bases: 14. The chain's CDR3 is CASRGREGGSRGYTF. The DNA for the CDR3 is TGTGCCAGCAGGGGTCGGGAAGGGGGCTCGCGTGGCTACACCTTC.

This clonotype appeared many times. V is TRBV27 and J is TRBJ1-6; D not certain. Trimming removed 4 bases from V and 7 bases from J, with 11 bases in between. Germline loops: CDR1 MNHEY, CDR2 SMNVEV (reference sequence). The CDR3 runs 14 residues. The CDR3 DNA sequence: TGTGCCAGCAGTTCCAGCTCAAGGAATTCACCCCTCCACTTT. Amino acids: CASSSSSRNSPLHF.

This clonotype was seen many times. The chain links TRBV20-1 to TRBJ1-1, with D maybe TRBD1 (5 bases). CDR1 is DFQATT, CDR2 SNEGSKA, per germline (reference sequence). The CDR3 runs 12 residues. Between the trimmed V and J ends, which lost 7 bases and 4 bases, there was a span of 13 bases. In nucleotides, the CDR3 is TGCAGTGACCAGACGGACATCACTGAAGCTTTCTTT. Amino acids: CSDQTDITEAFF.

This clonotype has ten or more counts. The chain recombines TRBV20-1 with TRBJ1-2, with 7 nucleotides matching TRBD1. CDR1 is DFQATT, CDR2 SNEGSKA, per germline (reference sequence). The V and J ends lost 2 bases and 2 bases, in that order; junction bases with no gene match: 2. There are 13 residues in the CDR3. The DNA for the CDR3 is TGCAGTGCTAGATTGGACAGGAACTATGGCTACACCTTC. Its translation is CSARLDRNYGYTF.

Many counts were recorded for this clonotype. This chain links TRBV29-1 with TRBJ1-3; no clear D gene. Trimming left V 4 bases short and J 0 bases short, with 16 bases between. CDR1 is SQVTM, CDR2 ANQGSEA, per germline. The CDR3 runs 16 residues. The CDR3, as DNA: TGCAGCGTTGCGGGTGGCGGTCCCCGCTCTGGAAACACCATATATTTT. It translates to CSVAGGGPRSGNTIYF.

This clonotype was seen repeatedly, ten times or more. V is TRBV3-1 and J is TRBJ2-5; D gene ambiguous. The CDR3 contains 13 residues. CDR1 is LGHDT and CDR2 is YNNKEL in the germline V gene (reference sequence). The ends were cut back, 2 bases at V and 4 bases at J, with 8 bases in the middle. The CDR3 here is CASSQLAGETQYF. The CDR3 DNA follows: TGTGCCAGCAGCCAATTAGCCGGAGAGACCCAGTACTTC.